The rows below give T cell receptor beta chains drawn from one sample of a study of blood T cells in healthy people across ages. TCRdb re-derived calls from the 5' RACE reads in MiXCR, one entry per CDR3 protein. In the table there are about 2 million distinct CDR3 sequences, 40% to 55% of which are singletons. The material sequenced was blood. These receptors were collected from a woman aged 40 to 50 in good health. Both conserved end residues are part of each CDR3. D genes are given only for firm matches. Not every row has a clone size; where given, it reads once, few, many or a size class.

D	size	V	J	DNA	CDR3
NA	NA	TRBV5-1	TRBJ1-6	TGCGCCAGCAGCTCCGGACGGGGGAATTCACCCCTCCACTTT	CASSSGRGNSPLHF
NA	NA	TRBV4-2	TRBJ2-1	TGTGCCAGCAGCCAAGAGGATGAGCAGTTCTTC	CASSQEDEQFF
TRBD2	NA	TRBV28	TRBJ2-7	TGTGCCAACAGTCTTCCCCGGGGGGGTGGGGAGCAGTACTTC	CANSLPRGGGEQYF
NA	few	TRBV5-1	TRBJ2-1	TGCGCCAGCAGCTCGGGACGAGGGTTTCAAGAGACCCAGTTCTTC	CASSSGRGFQETQFF
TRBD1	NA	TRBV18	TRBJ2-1	TGTGCCAGCTCACCAGGGACAGACTTTTACTACAATGAGCAGTTCTTC	CASSPGTDFYYNEQFF
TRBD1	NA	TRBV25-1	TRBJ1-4	TGTGCCAGCAGTGATACAGGGGTCAAGGAAAAACTGTTTTTT	CASSDTGVKEKLFF
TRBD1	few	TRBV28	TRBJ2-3	TGTGCCAGCAAGGTGGCAGGGGGAAGTATCCGCGCAGATACGCAGTATTTT	CASKVAGGSIRADTQYF
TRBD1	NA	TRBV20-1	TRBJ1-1	TGCAGTGCTAAAGAGGGGGCTTCAGAAGCTTTCTTT	CSAKEGASEAFF
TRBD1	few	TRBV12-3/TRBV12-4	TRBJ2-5	TGTGCCAGCAGTCCCTCCTGGGACAGGGGGCAATTCGGGACCCAGTACTTC	CASSPSWDRGQFGTQYF
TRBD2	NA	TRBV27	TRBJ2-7	TGTGCCAGCAGTTTAGCGGGGGGGCCCCACGAGCAGTACTTC	CASSLAGGPHEQYF
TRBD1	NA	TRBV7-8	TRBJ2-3	TGTGCCAGCAGCCGACAGGGGGGAATCTCAGATACGCAGTATTTT	CASSRQGGISDTQYF
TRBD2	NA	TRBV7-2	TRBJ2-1	TGTGCCAGCAGCATAATTGTGAGCGGGGGGGCAGGTGAGCAGTTCTTC	CASSIIVSGGAGEQFF
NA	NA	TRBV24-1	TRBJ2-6	TGTGCCACCAGTGTTGGTGGGGGCTCCAGCTCTGGGGCCAACGTCCTGACTTTC	CATSVGGGSSSGANVLTF
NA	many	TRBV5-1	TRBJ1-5	TGCGCCAGCAGCCCCGACCTGGGGCAGCCCCAGCATTTT	CASSPDLGQPQHF
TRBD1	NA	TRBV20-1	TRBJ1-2	TGCAGTTCTAATCCCAGGGGGGCCAGCGGTGGCTACACCTTC	CSSNPRGASGGYTF
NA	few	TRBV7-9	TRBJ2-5	TGTGCCAGCAGCTTAGTTAACCGGGACCGCACCTACAATGAGCAGTACTTC	CASSLVNRDRTYNEQYF
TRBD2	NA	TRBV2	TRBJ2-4	TGTGCCAGCTCTAGCGGGGTACAGAACATTCAGTACTTC	CASSSGVQNIQYF
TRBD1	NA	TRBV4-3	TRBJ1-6	TGCGCCAGCAGCCAAGATCGGACAGGGGATTCACCCCTCCACTTT	CASSQDRTGDSPLHF
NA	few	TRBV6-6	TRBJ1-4	TGTGCCAGCAGTTATTCGGGGGTCTTCAACGAAAAACTGTTTTTT	CASSYSGVFNEKLFF
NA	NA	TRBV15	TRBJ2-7	TGTGCCACCAGCAGAGAAAAGGGGATCACCCACGAGCAGTACTTC	CATSREKGITHEQYF
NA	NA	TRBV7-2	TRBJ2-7	TGTGCCAGCAGCCCCGAAACAGGTCGAATGCCTTTCTACGAGCAGTACTTC	CASSPETGRMPFYEQYF
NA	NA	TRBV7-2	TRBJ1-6	TGTGCCAGCAGCTTAGGGGGAGTTGTAGAAAATTCACCCCTCCACTTT	CASSLGGVVENSPLHF
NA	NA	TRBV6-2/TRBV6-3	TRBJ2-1	TGTGCCAGCAGTTATACCGTTGAGGGTCCATCCTACAATGAGCAGTTCTTC	CASSYTVEGPSYNEQFF
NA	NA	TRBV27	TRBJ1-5	TGTGCCAGCAGTTTAAGTCCCCAACGTCAGCCCCAGCATTTT	CASSLSPQRQPQHF
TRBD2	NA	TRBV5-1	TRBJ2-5	TGCGCCAGCAGCTCGATGGGACTAGCGGGGCTACAAGAGACCCAGTACTTC	CASSSMGLAGLQETQYF
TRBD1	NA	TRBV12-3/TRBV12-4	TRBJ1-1	TGTGCCAGCAGTCACCGGGACAGGGCCACTGAAGCTTTCTTT	CASSHRDRATEAFF
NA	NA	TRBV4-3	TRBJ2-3	TGCGCCAGCAGCCAAGAAGCCAGCTCTAGCACAGATACGCAGTATTTT	CASSQEASSSTDTQYF
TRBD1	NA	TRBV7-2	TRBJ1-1	TGTGCCAGCAGCTTTAACAGGGGGCAAGCTTTCTTT	CASSFNRGQAFF
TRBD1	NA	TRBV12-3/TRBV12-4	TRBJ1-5	TGTGCCAGCAGTTTAAACAGGGGATCCGGCAATCAGCCCCAGCATTTT	CASSLNRGSGNQPQHF
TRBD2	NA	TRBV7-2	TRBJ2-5	TGTGCCAGCAGCCCGGCGGGGGAAGGCGTCCAAGAGACCCAGTACTTC	CASSPAGEGVQETQYF
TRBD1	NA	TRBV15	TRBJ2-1	TGTGCCACCAGCAGGGCGGGACAGGGGGTCGATGAGCAGTTCTTC	CATSRAGQGVDEQFF
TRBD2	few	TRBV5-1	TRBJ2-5	TGCGCCAGCAGCTTGGAAGCGGGGAGGGGAGAGACCCAGTACTTC	CASSLEAGRGETQYF
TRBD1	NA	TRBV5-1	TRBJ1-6	TGCGCCAGCAGCTTGGCATGGACAGGGAGCTATAATTCACCCCTCCACTTT	CASSLAWTGSYNSPLHF
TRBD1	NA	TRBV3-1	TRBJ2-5	TGTGCCAGCAGCCGAACGGGACAGGGGACGGAGACCCAGTACTTC	CASSRTGQGTETQYF
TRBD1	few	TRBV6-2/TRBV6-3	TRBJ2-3	TGTGCCAGCAGTTTTGGACAGGGGGGGTGGGATACGCAGTATTTT	CASSFGQGGWDTQYF
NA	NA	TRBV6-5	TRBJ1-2	TGTGCCAGCAGCAGGGCCAAACAGAGCTTCTATGGCTACACCTTC	CASSRAKQSFYGYTF
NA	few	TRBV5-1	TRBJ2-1	TGCGCCAGCAGCAATATGGCGGGTTTGAACAATGAGCAGTTCTTC	CASSNMAGLNNEQFF
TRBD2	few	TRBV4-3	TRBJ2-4	TGCGCCAGCAGCCAAGATCGTACTAGCGGGGGAAACATTCAGTACTTC	CASSQDRTSGGNIQYF
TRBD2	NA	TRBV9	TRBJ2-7	TGTGCCAGCGTTGGCGAGCGGGGTAGATACGAGCAGTACTTC	CASVGERGRYEQYF
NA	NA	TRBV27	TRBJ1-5	TGTGCCAGCAGTAGCAGGGAACGCAATCAGCCCCAGCATTTT	CASSSRERNQPQHF
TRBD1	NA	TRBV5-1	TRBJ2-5	TGCGCCAGCAGCGACCGCCGGGACAGGGGAAGCAATGAGCAGTACTTC	CASSDRRDRGSNEQYF
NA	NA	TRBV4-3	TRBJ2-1	TGCGCCAGCAGCAGGGAGGGGGGGCCCAGCGATGAGCAGTTCTTC	CASSREGGPSDEQFF
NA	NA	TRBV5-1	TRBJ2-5	TGCGCCAGCAGCTTGGAAGGCTCTCCAACTAGTGGGGGGACCCAGTACTTC	CASSLEGSPTSGGTQYF
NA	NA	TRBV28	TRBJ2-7	TGTGCCAGCAGTATTACCGGGGGCGCCTACGAGCAGTACTTC	CASSITGGAYEQYF
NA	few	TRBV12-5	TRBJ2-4	TGTGCTAGTGGTACCGGGGGAGCCCAGTACTTC	CASGTGGAQYF
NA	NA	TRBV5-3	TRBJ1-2	TGTGCCAGAAGCTTGGGAGGGACTTACCCCCAAATGTCTGGCTACACCTTC	CARSLGGTYPQMSGYTF
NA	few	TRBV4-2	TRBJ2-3	TGTGCCAGCAGCCAGGGGGAACGCACAGATACGCAGTATTTT	CASSQGERTDTQYF
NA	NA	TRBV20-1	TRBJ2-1	TGCAGTGCTAGAGAAGGGGGAGGCGAGCAGTTCTTC	CSAREGGGEQFF
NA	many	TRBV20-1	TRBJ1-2	TGCAGTGCTAGACGAGGGAGGCATGGCTACACCTTC	CSARRGRHGYTF